This T cell receptor beta chain stems from a study of T cell repertoires in cytomegalovirus infection. From the reads, TCRdb called clonotypes with MiXCR, one entry per CDR3 protein. In the table there are about 160,000 distinct CDR3 sequences, 17% of which are singletons. Only a few counts were recorded for this clonotype. The CDR3 has 14 amino acids. V lost 4 bases to trimming and J lost 8 bases, with 18 bases between them. CDR1 SGHKS and CDR2 YYEKEE come from the germline V gene (reference sequence). Sequenced material: CD8+ T cells from PBMCs. The clonotype comes from a human donor in good health (CMV status not recorded). Some clones in this sample may be carry-over from other donors' samples. This chain joins TRBV5-5 and TRBJ1-2; maybe TRBD1 (5 bases). The CDR3 sequence is CASSPAEQGGGYTF. The CDR3, as DNA: TGTGCCAGCAGCCCCGCGGAGCAGGGAGGGGGCTACACCTTC.